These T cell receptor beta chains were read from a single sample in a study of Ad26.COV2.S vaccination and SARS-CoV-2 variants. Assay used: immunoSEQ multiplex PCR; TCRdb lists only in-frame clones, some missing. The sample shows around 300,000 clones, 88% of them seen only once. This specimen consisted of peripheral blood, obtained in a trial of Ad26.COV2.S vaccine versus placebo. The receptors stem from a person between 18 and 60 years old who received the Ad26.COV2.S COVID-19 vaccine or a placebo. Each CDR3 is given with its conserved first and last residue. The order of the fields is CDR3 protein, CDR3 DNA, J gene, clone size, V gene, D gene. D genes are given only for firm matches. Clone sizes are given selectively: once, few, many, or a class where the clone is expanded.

CASSLLQGSGYTF,TGTGCCAGCAGTTTATTACAGGGATCTGGCTACACCTTC,TRBJ1-2,-,TRBV27,-
CASSYSPGIANYGYTF,TGTGCCAGCAGTTATTCCCCAGGGATAGCTAACTATGGCTACACCTTC,TRBJ1-2,-,TRBV6-2/TRBV6-3,-
CASSQVDGPRETQYF,TGCGCCAGCAGCCAAGTAGACGGTCCACGAGAGACCCAGTACTTC,TRBJ2-5,-,TRBV4-1,-
CASKPRDHYGYTF,TGTGCCAGTAAACCCAGGGACCACTATGGCTACACCTTC,TRBJ1-2,-,TRBV19,-
CASGTGSNQPQHF,TGTGCCAGTGGGACAGGGAGCAATCAGCCCCAGCATTTT,TRBJ1-5,-,TRBV3-1/TRBV3-2,TRBD1
CASSLARLGGYGYTF,TGTGCCAGCAGTTTAGCTCGTTTGGGGGGCTATGGCTACACCTTC,TRBJ1-2,-,TRBV28,-
CASSYSIVRPVKRSNQPQHF,TGTGCCAGCAGTTACTCGATCGTCCGCCCGGTAAAGCGCTCCAATCAGCCCCAGCATTTT,TRBJ1-5,once,TRBV6-2/TRBV6-3,-
CASSFVGQGYGYTF,TGTGCCAGCAGTTTTGTGGGACAAGGGTATGGCTACACCTTC,TRBJ1-2,-,TRBV28,-
CASSSGTSGGVNEQFF,TGTGCCAGCAGCTCCGGGACTAGCGGGGGGGTCAATGAGCAGTTCTTC,TRBJ2-1,-,TRBV11-3,TRBD2
CASSPTRITDTQYF,TGTGCCAGCAGCCCGACGCGCATCACAGATACGCAGTATTTT,TRBJ2-3,-,TRBV7-3,-